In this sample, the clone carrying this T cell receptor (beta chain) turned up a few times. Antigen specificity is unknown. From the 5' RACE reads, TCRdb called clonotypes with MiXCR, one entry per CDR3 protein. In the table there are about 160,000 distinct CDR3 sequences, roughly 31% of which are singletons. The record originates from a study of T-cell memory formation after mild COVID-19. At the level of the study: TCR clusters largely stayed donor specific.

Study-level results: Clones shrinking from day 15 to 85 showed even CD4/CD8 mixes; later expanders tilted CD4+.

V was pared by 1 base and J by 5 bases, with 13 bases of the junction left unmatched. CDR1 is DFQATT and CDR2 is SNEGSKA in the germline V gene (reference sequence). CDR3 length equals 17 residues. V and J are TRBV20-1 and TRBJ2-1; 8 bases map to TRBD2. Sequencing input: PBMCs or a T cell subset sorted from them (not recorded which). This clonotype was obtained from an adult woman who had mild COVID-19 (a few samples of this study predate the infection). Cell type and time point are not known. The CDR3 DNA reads TGCAGTGCTAGAGGGGTTCTCGCGCATAGCGGGGACAATGAGCAGTTCTTC. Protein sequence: CSARGVLAHSGDNEQFF.